Detailed here is one TCR beta chain. Antigen: not known. Deletions cut 0 bases from V and 2 bases from J, with 15 bases between. Germline assignment: CDR1 LGHDT and CDR2 YNNKEL (reference sequence). The CDR3 covers 17 residues. TCRdb processed the reads anew with MiXCR; each CDR3 protein has one entry. This sample carries 900,000 to 950,000 distinct CDR3 sequences, roughly 30% of them seen once, and the ten largest clones take roughly 13%. This entry comes from a study of T cell repertoires in cytomegalovirus infection. Turning to the study itself: From public TCR beta signatures came an indication of both CMV infection and matching HLA type.

V and J are TRBV3-1 and TRBJ2-3; D gene uncertain. This sample comprised cultured CD8+ T cells from PBMCs, obtained from culture after CMV antigen stimulation. The clonotype comes from a human donor in good health (CMV status not recorded). Some clones in this sample may be carry-over from other donors' samples. As DNA, the CDR3 is TGTGCCAGCAGCCAAGACAACTTTCTTATACCCACAGATACGCAGTATTTT. Amino acids: CASSQDNFLIPTDTQYF.